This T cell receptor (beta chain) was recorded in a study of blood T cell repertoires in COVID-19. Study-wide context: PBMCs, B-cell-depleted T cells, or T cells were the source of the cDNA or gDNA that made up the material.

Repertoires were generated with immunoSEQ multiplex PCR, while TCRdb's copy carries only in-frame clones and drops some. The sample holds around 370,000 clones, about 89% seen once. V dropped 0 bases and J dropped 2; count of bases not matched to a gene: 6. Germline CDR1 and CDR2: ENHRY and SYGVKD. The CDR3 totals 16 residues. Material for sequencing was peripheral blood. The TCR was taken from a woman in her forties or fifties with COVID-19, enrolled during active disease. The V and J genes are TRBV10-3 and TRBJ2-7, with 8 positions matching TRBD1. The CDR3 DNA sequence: TGTGCCATCAGTGAGTCGGTTAGGACAGGGACCTACGAGCAGTACTTC. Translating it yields CAISESVRTGTYEQYF.